This section outlines one TCR beta chain sequence together with its context. The data derive from a study of blood T cell repertoires in COVID-19. About the study: The analysed material was cDNA or gDNA that came from T cells, B-cell-depleted T cells, or PBMCs.

Trimming removed 3 bases from V and 2 bases from J, with 9 bases in between. The CDR3 length is 14 residues. Per the germline V gene, CDR1 is SGHDT and CDR2 is YYEEEE. Data came from immunoSEQ multiplex PCR; TCRdb stores just in-frame clones and leaves some out. This sample has some 110,000 clones; roughly 83% occur once, and the top ten carry 2.5% to 4%. The chain recombines TRBV5-6 with TRBJ1-5; D may be TRBD1 (5 bases). The specimen was peripheral blood. This receptor was obtained from a woman at least 80 years old with active or convalescent COVID-19. This chain's CDR3 is CASSWGSGNQPQHF. The CDR3 DNA sequence: TGTGCCAGCAGCTGGGGCTCCGGCAATCAGCCCCAGCATTTT.